This T cell receptor beta chain was retrieved from a study of T cell repertoires in cytomegalovirus infection. Whole-study results and caveats: Public TCR beta family frequency separated CMV-and-HLA carriers, including in an independent cohort.

Germline loops: CDR1 MNHNS, CDR2 SASEGT. V lost 1 base and J lost 4, with 14 bases in between. CDR3 length: 15 residues. This clonotype occurred many times. Its antigen is not identified. TCRdb analysed the reads with MiXCR anew, one entry per CDR3 protein. This sample has roughly 990,000 distinct CDR3 sequences, with less than 40% found just once. J is TRBJ2-7 and V is TRBV6-1; D unclear. Sequences were derived from cultured CD8+ T cells from PBMCs, sampled from culture after CMV antigen stimulation. The sequence derives from a human donor in good health (CMV status not recorded). Some clones in this sample may be carry-over from other donors' samples. The CDR3 sequence is CASSEEAGRSYEQYF. The CDR3 bases are TGTGCCAGCAGTGAAGAGGCAGGTCGATCGTACGAGCAGTACTTC.